A selection of T cell receptor beta chains follows, all from one sample in a study of graft-versus-host responses after intestinal transplantation. Libraries were prepared by immunoSEQ multiplex PCR; TCRdb keeps only in-frame clonotypes and omits some of them. The profile shows about 100,000 clones, about 88% of them singletons. Their specific antigens are unknown. This sample comprised unstimulated CD4+ T cells sorted from spleen or lymph node cells, obtained before transplant. Source of these receptors: a human donor who was the organ donor for an intestinal transplant. CDR3s include the opening cysteine and the closing phenylalanine or tryptophan. The D gene is left open where the match is weak. Clone size is shown for a subset of rows, as once, few, many or a class of expanded clone.

>.|once|TRBJ2-5|TRBV30
TGTGCCTGGAGTGGACAGACGTACCAAGAGACCCAGTACTTC
CAWSGQTYQETQYF
>TRBD2|.|TRBJ2-3|TRBV7-9
TGTGCCAGCAGCCCCGAGGGGACTAGTGGCGATACGCAGTATTTT
CASSPEGTSGDTQYF
>.|.|TRBJ1-5|TRBV7-6
TGTGCCAGCAGCATACCCGGACAGCTCGATAGCAATCAGCCCCAGCATTTT
CASSIPGQLDSNQPQHF
>.|once|TRBJ2-5|TRBV6-5
TGTGCCAGCAGTTTAGGACAAGGCGGTGGTTGGGAGACCCAGTACTTC
CASSLGQGGGWETQYF
>.|once|TRBJ2-7|TRBV5-1
TGCGCCAGCAGCTTCGGTGGGCAGGGCGGTCAAGGCGAGCAGTACTTC
CASSFGGQGGQGEQYF
>.|.|TRBJ2-1|TRBV5-1
TGCGCCAGCAGCTTGGCCAGGGGGGGTCTAGTGCATGAGCAGTTCTTC
CASSLARGGLVHEQFF
>TRBD2|once|TRBJ2-4|TRBV2
TGTGCCAGCAGTGCAAAGTCCGTTGGTAGCGGGGGGTCCGGAGCCAAAAACATTCAGTACTTC
CASSAKSVGSGGSGAKNIQYF
>TRBD1|.|TRBJ1-5|TRBV10-2
TGCGCCAGCAGGGACAGGGGTCAGCCCCAGCATTTT
CASRDRGQPQHF
>TRBD1|.|TRBJ1-1|TRBV10-2
TGCGCCAGCAGTGCACGACAGGGTGAGACTGAAGCTTTCTTT
CASSARQGETEAFF
>TRBD1|.|TRBJ1-2|TRBV18
TGTGCCAGCTCACACGACAGGGGGAACTATGGCTACACCTTC
CASSHDRGNYGYTF
>TRBD1|.|TRBJ2-7|TRBV19
TGTGCCAGTAGCGGAACAGGGGGCTACTACGAGCAGTACTTC
CASSGTGGYYEQYF
>.|.|TRBJ1-3|TRBV19
TGTGCCAGTAGCAAAAACGGCGGTGGTGGAAACACCATATATTTT
CASSKNGGGGNTIYF
>TRBD2|.|TRBJ2-1|TRBV7-2
TGTGCCAGCAGCTTAGATATGCGGGGGGTAAATGAGCAGTTCTTC
CASSLDMRGVNEQFF
>.|.|TRBJ2-5|TRBV5-1
TGCGCCAGCAGCCGTACAGGGCAGGAGACCCAGTACTTC
CASSRTGQETQYF
>.|.|TRBJ2-5|TRBV29-1
TGCAGCGTTTCAGAGGAGACCCAGTACTTC
CSVSEETQYF
>.|.|TRBJ2-7|TRBV28
TGTGCCAGCAGTTCCCTGACCCATACCTACGAGCAGTACTTC
CASSSLTHTYEQYF
>TRBD2|.|TRBJ2-1|TRBV5-6
TGTGCCAGCAGCTCACTAGCGGGGGAAGAGCAGTTCTTC
CASSSLAGEEQFF
>TRBD1|.|TRBJ2-1|TRBV5-1
TGCGCCAGCAGCTTGCTACAGGGGGCCACTAATGAGCAGTTCTTC
CASSLLQGATNEQFF
>TRBD2|.|TRBJ2-1|TRBV11-2
TGTGCCAGCGGACTAGCGGGGTACAATGAGCAGTTCTTC
CASGLAGYNEQFF
>.|.|TRBJ1-6|TRBV9
TGTGCCAGCAGCGCCCAGGGCCCTAGGGGTTCACCCCTCCACTTT
CASSAQGPRGSPLHF
>.|.|TRBJ1-5|TRBV7-6
TGTGCCAGCAGCGAGAGCGGTAACAATCAGCCCCAGCATTTT
CASSESGNNQPQHF
>.|.|TRBJ1-6|TRBV27
TGTGCCACCTCCGGGGGGGGCTCGAACAGGAATTCACCCCTCCACTTT
CATSGGGSNRNSPLHF
>.|.|TRBJ2-1|TRBV7-8
TGTGCCAGCAGCGCCCACCGGGCCCTCTACAATGAGCAGTTCTTC
CASSAHRALYNEQFF
>.|.|TRBJ2-2|TRBV15
TGTGCCACCAGCAGAGATCGTTTTGGGGGGACCGGGGAGCTGTTTTTT
CATSRDRFGGTGELFF
>.|.|TRBJ1-4|TRBV6-6
TGTGCCACCCGATGGGGGGAAAATGAAAAACTGTTTTTT
CATRWGENEKLFF
>.|.|TRBJ2-1|TRBV10-3
TGTGCCATCAGCTCAGATTCGACGCGAGCTGAGAGCTCCTACAATGAGCAGTTCTTC
CAISSDSTRAESSYNEQFF
>.|.|TRBJ2-7|TRBV7-3
TGTGCCAGCAGCTTACGGGGGGACAGGTACGACGAGCAGTACTTC
CASSLRGDRYDEQYF
>TRBD2|.|TRBJ2-1|TRBV28
TGTGCCAGCAGAGAACCCGGGGGGGATAGGGGTGAGCAGTTCTTC
CASREPGGDRGEQFF
>.|few|TRBJ1-2|TRBV18
TGTGCCAGCTCACCAGGTTACTCCTATGGCTACACCTTC
CASSPGYSYGYTF
>.|.|TRBJ2-1|TRBV6-1
TGTGCCAGCAGTGTTGATGACTATTACTACAATGAGCAGTTCTTC
CASSVDDYYYNEQFF
>.|.|TRBJ2-2|TRBV28
TGTGCCAGCGGTTGGGCGAACACCGGGGAGCTGTTTTTT
CASGWANTGELFF
>.|.|TRBJ2-7|TRBV6-7
TGTGCCAGCAGTCGCGCTTGGGGGGTGGGGAACGAGCAGTACTTC
CASSRAWGVGNEQYF
>TRBD2|.|TRBJ2-7|TRBV7-2
TGTGCCAGCAGCTTCGCTAGCGGGGGGAGCTCCTACGAGCAGTACTTC
CASSFASGGSSYEQYF